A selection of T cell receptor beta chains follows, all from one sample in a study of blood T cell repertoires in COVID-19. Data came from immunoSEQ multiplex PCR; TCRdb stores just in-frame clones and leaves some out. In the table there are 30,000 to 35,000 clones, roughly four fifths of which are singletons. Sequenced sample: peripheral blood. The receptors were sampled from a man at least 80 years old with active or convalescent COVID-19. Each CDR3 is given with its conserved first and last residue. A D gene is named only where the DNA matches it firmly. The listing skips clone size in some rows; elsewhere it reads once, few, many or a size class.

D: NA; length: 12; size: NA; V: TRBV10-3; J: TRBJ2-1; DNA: TGTGCCATCAGTGAGTCCCTCAATGAGCAGTTCTTC; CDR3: CAISESLNEQFF
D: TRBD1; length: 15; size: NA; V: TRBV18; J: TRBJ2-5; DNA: TGTGCCAGCTCACCGCCCGACAGGGTGGGAGAGACCCAGTACTTC; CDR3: CASSPPDRVGETQYF
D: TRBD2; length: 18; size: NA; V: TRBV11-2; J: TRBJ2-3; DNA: TGTGCCAGCAGCTCCTTACTAGCGGGAGTGTGGGGCACAGATACGCAGTATTTT; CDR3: CASSSLLAGVWGTDTQYF
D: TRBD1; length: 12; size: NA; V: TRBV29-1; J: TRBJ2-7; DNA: TGCAGCGTTGAGGGGCAGGGGGACGAGCAGTACTTC; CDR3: CSVEGQGDEQYF
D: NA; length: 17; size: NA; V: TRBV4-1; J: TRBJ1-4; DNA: TGCGCCAGCAGCCAAAGCCCCCAGCGTGCAACTAATGAAAAACTGTTTTTT; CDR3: CASSQSPQRATNEKLFF
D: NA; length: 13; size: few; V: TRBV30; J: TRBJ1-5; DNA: TGTGCCTGGAGTACCCAGAGCAATCAGCCCCAGCATTTT; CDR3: CAWSTQSNQPQHF
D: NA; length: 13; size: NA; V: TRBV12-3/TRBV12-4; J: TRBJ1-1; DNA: TGTGCCAGCAGCTTAGAGGGGCGAACTGAAGCTTTCTTT; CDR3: CASSLEGRTEAFF
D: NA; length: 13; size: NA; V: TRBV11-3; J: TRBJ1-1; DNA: TGTGCCAGCAGCTTAGTAGGGAGCACTGAAGCTTTCTTT; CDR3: CASSLVGSTEAFF
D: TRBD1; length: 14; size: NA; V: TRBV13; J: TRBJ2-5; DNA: TGTGCCAGCAGCTTAACAGGGGGCTCGGAGACCCAGTACTTC; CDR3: CASSLTGGSETQYF
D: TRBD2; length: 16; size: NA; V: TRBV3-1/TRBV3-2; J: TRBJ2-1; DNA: TGTGCCAGCAGTCCCACCGGGACTAGCGTTTACAATGAGCAGTTCTTC; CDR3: CASSPTGTSVYNEQFF
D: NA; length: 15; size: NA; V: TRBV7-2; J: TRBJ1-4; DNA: TGTGCCAGCAGCTTATCCTCGGGGGTGAATGAAAAACTGTTTTTT; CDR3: CASSLSSGVNEKLFF
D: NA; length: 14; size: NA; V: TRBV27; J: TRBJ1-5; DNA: TGTGCCAGCAGTTTCCAGGGCTCCGGTCAGCCCCAGCATTTT; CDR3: CASSFQGSGQPQHF
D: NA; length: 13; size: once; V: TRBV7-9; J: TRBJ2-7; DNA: TGTGCCAGCAGCTCGTCTCATGCGGCCGAGCAGTACTTC; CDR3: CASSSSHAAEQYF
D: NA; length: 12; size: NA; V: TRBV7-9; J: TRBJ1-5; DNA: TGTGCCAGCAGCTTAGGGCGGCAGCCCCAGCATTTT; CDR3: CASSLGRQPQHF
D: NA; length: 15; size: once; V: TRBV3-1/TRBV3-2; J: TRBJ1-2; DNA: TGTGCCAGCAGCCAAAAGTACGGTGGTGGCTATGGCTACACCTTC; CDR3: CASSQKYGGGYGYTF
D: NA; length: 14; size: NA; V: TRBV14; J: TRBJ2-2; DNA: TGTGCCAGCAGCCAAGTATGGAACACCGGGGAGCTGTTTTTT; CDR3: CASSQVWNTGELFF
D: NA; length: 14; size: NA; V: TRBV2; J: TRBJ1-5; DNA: TGTGCCAGCAGTGTTCTCAGGGTGGACCAGCCCCAGCATTTT; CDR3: CASSVLRVDQPQHF
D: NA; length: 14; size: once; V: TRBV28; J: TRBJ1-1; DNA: TGTGCCAGCACCCTGATGGGGGCTGATACTGAAGCTTTCTTT; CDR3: CASTLMGADTEAFF
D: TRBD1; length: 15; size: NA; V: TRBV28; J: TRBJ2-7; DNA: TGTGCCAGCAGTTTATCCCCCGACAGGGCCTACGAGCAGTACTTC; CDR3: CASSLSPDRAYEQYF